The 2 T cell receptor beta chains given below trace back to one sample, sequenced in a study of T-cell reconstitution after alpha-beta-depleted transplantation in children (dated by TCRdb to the mid-2010s). Library preparation was by PCR. This sample was sequenced with an Illumina HiSeq 2500. Molecular barcoding was employed in the preparation of TCR libraries, with unique molecular identifiers being used to normalize TCRbeta repertoire quantification. The public reads were quality trimmed at Q25 with fastp and then assembled into clones with MiXCR by TCRdb, keeping productive beta chains. Each CDR3 protein gets just one entry, which takes the most common genes and DNA from the rows behind it. This sample holds around 370,000 distinct CDR3 sequences; 15% to 20% were observed only once. Of the sample, around 43% falls within the top ten clones. This specimen's treatment or condition label, interpreted: allogeneic hematopoietic cell transplantation with graft depleted of TCRalphabeta T cells and CD19 B cells.

The specimen was PBMCs, mostly from graft donor cells, collected 360 days after TCRalphabeta/CD19-depleted stem cell transplant. These receptors were taken from a male patient under 10 years old who had a stem cell transplant for acute lymphoblastic leukemia, so the T cells may come from the graft donor.

The table lists this clonotype with a few counts. J is TRBJ1-2 and V is TRBV28; D unresolved. Germline CDR1 is MDHEN and CDR2 is SYDVKM. The V gene lost 8 bases and the J gene lost 4 bases, with 17 bases spanning the gap. This CDR3 has 14 amino acids. The CDR3 nucleotides read TGTGCCAGCTACCCGGGGAACCTATTCTATGGCTACACCTTC. Translated: CASYPGNLFYGYTF.

The V call is TRBV25-1, the J call TRBJ2-7, with D possibly being TRBD1 or TRBD2 (5 bases each). The CDR3 spans 16 residues. Trimming stripped 4 bases from V and 4 bases from J, with 20 bases between. Germline V lookup: CDR1 MGHDK, CDR2 SYGVNS. The CDR3 DNA reads as TGTGCCAGCAGTGCCCCCGACGGGGCCTGGCAGTACGAGCAGTACTTC. As protein: CASSAPDGAWQYEQYF.